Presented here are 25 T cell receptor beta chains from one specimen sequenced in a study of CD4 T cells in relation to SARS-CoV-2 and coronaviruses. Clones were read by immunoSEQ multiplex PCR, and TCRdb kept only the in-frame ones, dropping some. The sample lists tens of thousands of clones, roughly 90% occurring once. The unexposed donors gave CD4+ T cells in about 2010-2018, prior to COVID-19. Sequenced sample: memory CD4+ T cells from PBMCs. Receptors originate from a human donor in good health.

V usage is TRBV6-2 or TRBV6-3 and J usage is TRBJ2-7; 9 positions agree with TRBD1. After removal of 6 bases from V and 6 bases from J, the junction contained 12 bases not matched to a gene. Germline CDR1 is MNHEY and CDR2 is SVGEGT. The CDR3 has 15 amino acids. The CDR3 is CASSRQGEGRFEQYF. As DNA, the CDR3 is TGTGCCAGCAGCCGACAGGGGGAAGGTCGATTCGAGCAGTACTTC.

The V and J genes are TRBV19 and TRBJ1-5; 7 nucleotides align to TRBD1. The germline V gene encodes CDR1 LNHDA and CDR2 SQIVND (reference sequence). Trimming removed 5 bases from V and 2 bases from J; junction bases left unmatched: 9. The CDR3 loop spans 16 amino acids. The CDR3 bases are TGTGCCAGTAGTTTCACGCAGGGGGGGGGCAATCAGCCCCAGCATTTT. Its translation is CASSFTQGGGNQPQHF.

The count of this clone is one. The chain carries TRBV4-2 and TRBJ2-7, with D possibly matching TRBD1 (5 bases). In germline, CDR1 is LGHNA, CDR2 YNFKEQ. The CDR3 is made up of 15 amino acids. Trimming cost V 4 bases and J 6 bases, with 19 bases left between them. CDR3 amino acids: CASSPLLEARGEQYF. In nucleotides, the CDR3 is TGTGCCAGCAGCCCCTTATTGGAAGCTAGGGGCGAGCAGTACTTC.

CDR3 protein: CASSLPPGLAGSTDTQYF. Written as DNA, the CDR3 is TGTGCCAGCAGCCTCCCTCCGGGACTAGCGGGGAGCACAGATACGCAGTATTTT. This rearrangement joins TRBV4-2 to TRBJ2-3, with TRBD2 identical over 13 bases. The CDR3 runs to 18 residues. V shed 4 bases and J 0 bases; nucleotides not matched to a gene: 7. Germline V gene data show CDR1 as LGHNA and CDR2 as YNFKEQ.

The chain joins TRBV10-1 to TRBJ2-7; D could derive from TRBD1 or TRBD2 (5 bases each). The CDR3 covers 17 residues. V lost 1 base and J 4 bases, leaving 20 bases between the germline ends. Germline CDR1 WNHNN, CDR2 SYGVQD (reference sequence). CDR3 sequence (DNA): TGCGCCAGCAGTGAGTTTAACTCGGGACCCACAAGATACGAGCAGTACTTC. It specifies CASSEFNSGPTRYEQYF.

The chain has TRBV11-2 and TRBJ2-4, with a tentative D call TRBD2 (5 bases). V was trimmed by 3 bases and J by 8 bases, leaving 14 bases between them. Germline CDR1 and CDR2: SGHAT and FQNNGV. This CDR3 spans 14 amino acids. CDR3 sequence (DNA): TGTGCCAGCAGCTTTAGGCAGGAGAGGGACATTCAGTACTTC. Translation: CASSFRQERDIQYF.

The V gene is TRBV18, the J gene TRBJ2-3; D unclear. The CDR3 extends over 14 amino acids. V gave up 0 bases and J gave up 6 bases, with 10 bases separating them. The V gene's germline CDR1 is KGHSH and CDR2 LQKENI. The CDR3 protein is CASSPPGAGDTQYF. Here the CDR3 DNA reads TGTGCCAGCTCACCACCGGGCGCCGGGGATACGCAGTATTTT.

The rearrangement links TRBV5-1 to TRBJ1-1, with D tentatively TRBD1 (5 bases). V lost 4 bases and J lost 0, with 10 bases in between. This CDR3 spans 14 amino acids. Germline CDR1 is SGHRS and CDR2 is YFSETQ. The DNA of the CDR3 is TGCGCCAGCAGCCGCGGGGACGTGAACACTGAAGCTTTCTTT. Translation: CASSRGDVNTEAFF. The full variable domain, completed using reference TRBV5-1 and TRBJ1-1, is KAGVTQTPRYLIKTRGQQVTLSCSPISGHRSVSWYQQTPGQGLQFLFEYFSETQRNKGNFPGRFSGRQFSNSRSEMNVSTLELGDSALYLCASSRGDVNTEAFFGQGTRLTVV.

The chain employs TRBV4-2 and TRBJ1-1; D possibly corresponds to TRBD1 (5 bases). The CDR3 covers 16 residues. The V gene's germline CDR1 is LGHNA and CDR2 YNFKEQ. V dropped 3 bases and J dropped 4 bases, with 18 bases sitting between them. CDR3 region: CASSQPSFWGGTEAFF. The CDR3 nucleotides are TGTGCCAGCAGCCAGCCCTCATTCTGGGGCGGCACTGAAGCTTTCTTT.

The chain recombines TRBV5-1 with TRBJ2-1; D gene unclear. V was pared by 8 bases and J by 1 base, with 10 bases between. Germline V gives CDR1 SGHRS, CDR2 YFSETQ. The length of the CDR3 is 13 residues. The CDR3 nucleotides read TGCGCCAGTACGCCCGGGTCCTACAATGAGCAGTTCTTC. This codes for CASTPGSYNEQFF.

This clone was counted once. CDR3: CASSSLPSGNTIYF. The CDR3 coding sequence is TGTGCCAGCAGTTCCCTCCCCTCTGGAAACACCATATATTTT. The rearrangement uses TRBV28 and TRBJ1-3, with unresolved D. Trimming removed 4 bases at V and 0 bases at J, with 7 bases between. Germline V lookup: CDR1 MDHEN, CDR2 SYDVKM. The CDR3 runs to 14 residues.

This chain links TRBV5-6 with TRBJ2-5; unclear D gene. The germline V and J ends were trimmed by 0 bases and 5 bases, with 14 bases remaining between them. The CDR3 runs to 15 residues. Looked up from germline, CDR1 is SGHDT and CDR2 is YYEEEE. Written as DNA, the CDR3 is TGTGCCAGCAGCTTGGTAGAGAGGCGGCGCGAGACCCAGTACTTC. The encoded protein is CASSLVERRRETQYF.

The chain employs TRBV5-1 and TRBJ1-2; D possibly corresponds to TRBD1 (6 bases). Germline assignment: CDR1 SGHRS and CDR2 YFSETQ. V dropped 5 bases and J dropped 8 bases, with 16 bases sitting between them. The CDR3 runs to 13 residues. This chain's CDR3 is CASSSGGYVGYTF. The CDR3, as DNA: TGCGCCAGCAGTTCCGGGGGCTATGTAGGCTACACCTTC.

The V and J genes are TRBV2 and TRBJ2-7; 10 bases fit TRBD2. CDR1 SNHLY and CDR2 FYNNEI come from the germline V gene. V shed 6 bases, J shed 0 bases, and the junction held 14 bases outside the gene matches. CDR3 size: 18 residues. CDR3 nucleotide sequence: TGTGCCAGCAGGCGGGGGGTTAGCGGGAGGCCTATCTCCTACGAGCAGTACTTC. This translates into CASRRGVSGRPISYEQYF.

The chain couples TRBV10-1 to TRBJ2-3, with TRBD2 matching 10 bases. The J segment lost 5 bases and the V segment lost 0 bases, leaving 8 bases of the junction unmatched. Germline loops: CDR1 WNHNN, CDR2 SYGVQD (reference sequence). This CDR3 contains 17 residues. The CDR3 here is CASSESTGSGRLDTQYF. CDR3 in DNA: TGCGCCAGCAGTGAGTCGACTGGTAGCGGGAGGCTAGATACGCAGTATTTT.

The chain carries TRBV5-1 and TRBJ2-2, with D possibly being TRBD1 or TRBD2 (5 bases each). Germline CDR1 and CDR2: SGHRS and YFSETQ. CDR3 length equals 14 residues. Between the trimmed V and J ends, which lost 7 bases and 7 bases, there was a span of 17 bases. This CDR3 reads CASSGAWGNGELFF. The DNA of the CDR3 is TGCGCCAGCTCAGGCGCTTGGGGGAACGGGGAGCTGTTTTTT.

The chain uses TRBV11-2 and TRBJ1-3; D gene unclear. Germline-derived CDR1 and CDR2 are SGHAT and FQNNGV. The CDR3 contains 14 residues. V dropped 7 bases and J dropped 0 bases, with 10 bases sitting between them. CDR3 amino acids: CASNPRDSGNTIYF. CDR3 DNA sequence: TGTGCCAGCAACCCTAGAGACTCTGGAAACACCATATATTTT.

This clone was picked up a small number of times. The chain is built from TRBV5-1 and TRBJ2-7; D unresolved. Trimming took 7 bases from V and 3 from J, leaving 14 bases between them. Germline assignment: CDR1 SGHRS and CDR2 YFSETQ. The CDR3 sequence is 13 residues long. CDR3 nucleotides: TGCGCCAGCGGGTCGCCCGGGTACTACGAGCAGTACTTC. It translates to CASGSPGYYEQYF.

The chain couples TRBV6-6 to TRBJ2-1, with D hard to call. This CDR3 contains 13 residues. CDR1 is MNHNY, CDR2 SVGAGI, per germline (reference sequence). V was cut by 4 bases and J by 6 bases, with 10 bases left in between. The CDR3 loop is CASSSNTGNEQFF. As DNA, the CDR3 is TGTGCCAGCAGTTCCAACACCGGCAATGAGCAGTTCTTC.

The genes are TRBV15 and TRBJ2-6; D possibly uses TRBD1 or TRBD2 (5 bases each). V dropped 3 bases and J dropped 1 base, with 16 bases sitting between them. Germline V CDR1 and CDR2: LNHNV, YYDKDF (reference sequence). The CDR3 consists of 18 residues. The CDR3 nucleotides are TGTGCCACCAGCAGGGGGGAACCCGGGGCGTCTGGGGCCAACGTCCTGACTTTC. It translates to CATSRGEPGASGANVLTF.

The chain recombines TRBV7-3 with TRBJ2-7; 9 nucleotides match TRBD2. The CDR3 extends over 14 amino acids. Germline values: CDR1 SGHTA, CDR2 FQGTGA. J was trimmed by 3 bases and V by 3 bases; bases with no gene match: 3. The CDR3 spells CASSLTSGNYEQYF. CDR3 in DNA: TGTGCCAGCAGCTTGACTAGCGGAAACTACGAGCAGTACTTC.

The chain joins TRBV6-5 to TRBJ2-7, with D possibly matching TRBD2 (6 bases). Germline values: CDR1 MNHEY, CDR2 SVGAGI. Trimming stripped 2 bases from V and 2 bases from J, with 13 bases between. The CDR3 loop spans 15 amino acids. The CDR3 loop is CASSYVGGNTYEQYF. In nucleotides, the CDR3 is TGTGCCAGCAGTTACGTCGGCGGGAACACCTACGAGCAGTACTTC.

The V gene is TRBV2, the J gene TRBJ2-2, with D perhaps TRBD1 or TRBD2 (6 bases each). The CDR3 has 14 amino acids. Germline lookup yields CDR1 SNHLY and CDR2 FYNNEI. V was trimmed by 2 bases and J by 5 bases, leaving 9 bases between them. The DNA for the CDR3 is TGTGCCAGCAGTGAACGGGGGCAAACCGGGGAGCTGTTTTTT. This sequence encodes CASSERGQTGELFF.

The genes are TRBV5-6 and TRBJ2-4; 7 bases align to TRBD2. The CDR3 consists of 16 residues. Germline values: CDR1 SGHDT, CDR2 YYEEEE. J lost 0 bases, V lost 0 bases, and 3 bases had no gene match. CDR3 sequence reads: CASSLGDYGAKNIQYF. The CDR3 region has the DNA TGTGCCAGCAGCTTGGGGGACTACGGAGCCAAAAACATTCAGTACTTC.

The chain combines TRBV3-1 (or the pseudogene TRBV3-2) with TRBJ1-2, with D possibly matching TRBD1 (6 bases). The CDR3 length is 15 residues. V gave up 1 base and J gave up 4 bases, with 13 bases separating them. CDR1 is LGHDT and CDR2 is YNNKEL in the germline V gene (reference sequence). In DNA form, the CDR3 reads TGTGCCAGCAGCCAAGGTGGGGGGCTCGGCTATGGCTACACCTTC. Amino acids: CASSQGGGLGYGYTF.